One and the same sample provided the 32 T cell receptor beta chains below, sequenced in a study of early stage breast cancer tumors. The data were produced by immunoSEQ multiplex PCR, yet TCRdb's version contains in-frame clones alone and is incomplete. The data show fewer than 90,000 clones, with approximately 79% seen just once and 3% to 3.5% held by the top ten. Specimen: blood. Every receptor here comes from a person aged 55 to 75 with breast cancer.

This chain uses TRBV21-1 with TRBJ2-7; TRBD1, the D gene given by the table, was not confirmed from the DNA. TRBV21-1 is listed as a pseudogene. The CDR3 spans 13 residues. CDR3 coding DNA: TGTGCCAGCAGCTCCCCGGGACACAAGAACCTGTACTTC. Protein: CASSSPGHKNLYF.

The V and J genes are TRBV13 and TRBJ2-7; 10 bases match TRBD1. This CDR3 is built from 14 residues. Germline V gene sequence: CDR1 PRHDT, CDR2 FYEKMQ (reference sequence). Trimming took 5 bases from V and 4 from J; bases not matched to a gene: 5. CDR3 nucleotides: TGTGCCAGCAGCCCGCGGGACAGGGGATACGAGCAGTACTTC. Translating it yields CASSPRDRGYEQYF.

This rearrangement joins TRBV27 to TRBJ1-2; TRBD1 matches 9 bases. J was trimmed by 8 bases and V by 4 bases; bases with no gene match: 11. CDR1 is MNHEY, CDR2 SMNVEV, per germline (reference sequence). CDR3 size: 15 residues. The DNA for the CDR3 is TGTGCCAGCAGTTCCCCGGACAGGGGCCGGGGGGGCTACACCTTC. Translating it yields CASSSPDRGRGGYTF.

The rearrangement uses TRBV28 and TRBJ2-3, with 8 bases lining up with TRBD1. CDR1 is MDHEN, CDR2 SYDVKM, per germline. There are 16 residues in the CDR3. V lost 4 bases to trimming and J lost 3 bases; unmatched junction nucleotides: 9. CDR3 nucleotide sequence: TGTGCCAGCAGTTCGGACAGGGCGTCGCGGACAGATACGCAGTATTTT. Amino acid sequence: CASSSDRASRTDTQYF.

This rearrangement joins TRBV5-1 to TRBJ1-2; unclear D gene. Germline CDR1 reads SGHRS; CDR2 reads YFSETQ. The ends were cut back, 4 bases at V and 6 bases at J, with 13 bases in the middle. This CDR3 has 13 amino acids. The DNA for the CDR3 is TGCGCCAGCAGCCAGGAGGGTGGAGATGGCTACACCTTC. It specifies CASSQEGGDGYTF.

The chain employs TRBV5-1 and TRBJ2-3; D gene unclear. The CDR3 length is 14 residues. V shed 0 bases and J shed 2 bases, with 7 bases lying between them. CDR1 and CDR2 (germline): SGHRS, YFSETQ. DNA for the CDR3: TGCGCCAGCAGCTTGGCTGGACCCACAGATACGCAGTATTTT. It specifies CASSLAGPTDTQYF.

Comment on this clone: Other DNA sequences within the sample encode an identical CDR3. V gene TRBV5-1 combines with J gene TRBJ2-3, with 12 bases fitting TRBD2. Germline V gene data show CDR1 as SGHRS and CDR2 as YFSETQ. The V gene end was trimmed by 3 bases and the J gene end by 5 bases; junction bases not matched to a gene: 4. The CDR3 is 15 residues long. The CDR3: CASSSLAGGQDTQYF. Here the CDR3 DNA reads TGCGCCAGCAGCTCTCTAGCGGGGGGGCAAGATACGCAGTATTTT. Drawing the rest from reference TRBV5-1 and TRBJ2-3, the complete variable domain is KAGVTQTPRYLIKTRGQQVTLSCSPISGHRSVSWYQQTPGQGLQFLFEYFSETQRNKGNFPGRFSGRQFSNSRSEMNVSTLELGDSALYLCASSSLAGGQDTQYFGPGTRLTVL.

This sequence joins TRBV4-2 and TRBJ2-6, with D possibly TRBD1 on 5 matching bases. This CDR3 has 16 residues. Trimming took off 0 bases at V and 1 base at J, with 7 bases between the two ends. Germline V gene lookup returns CDR1 LGHNA and CDR2 YNFKEQ. The CDR3 is CASSQDRASGANVLTF. The CDR3 DNA is TGTGCCAGCAGCCAAGACAGGGCATCTGGGGCCAACGTCCTGACTTTC.

This clone appeared a few times. This sequence joins TRBV28 and TRBJ2-7; 11 bases match TRBD1. V gave up 1 base and J gave up 3 bases; unmatched junction bases: 2. The CDR3 loop spans 15 amino acids. Germline V CDR1 and CDR2: MDHEN, SYDVKM. CDR3 in amino acids: CASSLFGTGGYEQYF. CDR3 in DNA: TGTGCCAGCAGTTTATTCGGGACAGGGGGCTACGAGCAGTACTTC.

In its sample, this clone was seen a few times. The CDR3 spells CASSGGTPNSPLHF. DNA of the CDR3: TGTGCCAGCAGCGGAGGTACACCAAATTCACCCCTCCACTTT. The chain couples TRBV7-2 to TRBJ1-6; D is unclear. CDR1 and CDR2 from the germline V gene are SGHTA and FQGNSA. The CDR3 loop spans 14 amino acids. The V gene lost 5 bases and the J gene lost 7 bases, with 12 bases spanning the gap.

This clone occurred a few times. This chain connects TRBV6-1 to TRBJ1-5; the D is unclear. Germline values: CDR1 MNHNS, CDR2 SASEGT. Trimming took off 7 bases at V and 4 bases at J, with 11 bases between the two ends. This CDR3 comprises 13 residues. CDR3 coding DNA: TGTGCCAGCACTCCTGCGGGGAATCAGCCCCAGCATTTT. This gives the protein CASTPAGNQPQHF.

J is TRBJ1-4 and V is TRBV6-1; D possibly corresponds to TRBD1 (5 bases). CDR1 and CDR2 from the germline V gene are MNHNS and SASEGT. Between the trimmed V and J ends, which lost 7 bases and 4 bases, there was a span of 13 bases. The CDR3 spans 14 residues. The CDR3 coding sequence is TGTGCCAGCAAAGAGACAGTGGATAATGAAAAACTGTTTTTT. Its translation: CASKETVDNEKLFF.

This rearrangement joins TRBV25-1 to TRBJ2-6, with a weak D call TRBD2 (6 bases). Between the trimmed V and J ends, which lost 6 bases and 1 base, there was a span of 10 bases. Germline V gene sequence: CDR1 MGHDK, CDR2 SYGVNS. The CDR3 is 15 residues long. The CDR3 region is CASSGGGSGANVLTF. The CDR3 region has the DNA TGTGCCAGCAGCGGTGGGGGGTCTGGGGCCAACGTCCTGACTTTC.

V gene TRBV6-1 combines with J gene TRBJ1-1; D might be TRBD1 (5 bases). The CDR3 runs 13 residues. Trimming removed 6 bases at V and 1 base at J, with 9 bases between. From germline, CDR1 is MNHNS and CDR2 SASEGT. For the CDR3, the DNA is TGTGCCAGCAGGCATGGGGGGAACACTGAAGCTTTCTTT. Amino acid sequence: CASRHGGNTEAFF.

CDR3 sequence: CASSPILDRDMTQYF. As DNA, the CDR3 is TGCGCCAGCAGCCCAATCCTGGACAGGGATATGACCCAGTACTTC. The chain carries TRBV5-1 and TRBJ2-5; TRBD1 matches 8 bases. The CDR3 loop spans 15 amino acids. With 4 bases clipped from V and 7 bases from J, the junction kept 12 bases outside the gene matches. Germline CDR1 SGHRS, CDR2 YFSETQ.

The V call is TRBV25-1, the J call TRBJ2-1, with unresolved D. The CDR3 is 14 amino acids. V was cut by 6 bases and J by 9 bases, with 18 bases left in between. Germline lookup yields CDR1 MGHDK and CDR2 SYGVNS. This chain's CDR3 is CASSQPGAYGEQFF. CDR3 DNA sequence: TGTGCCAGCAGCCAACCAGGTGCCTACGGTGAGCAGTTCTTC.

The chain employs TRBV18 and TRBJ1-1, with D tentatively TRBD1 (5 bases). CDR1 is KGHSH, CDR2 LQKENI, per germline. Trimming removed 0 bases from V and 1 base from J, with 9 bases in between. There are 15 residues in the CDR3. The CDR3 sequence: CASSPPQGWNTEAFF. The DNA of the CDR3 is TGTGCCAGCTCACCACCTCAGGGTTGGAACACTGAAGCTTTCTTT.

This chain connects TRBV15 to TRBJ1-1; D possibly corresponds to TRBD1 (6 bases). Between the trimmed V and J ends, which lost 3 bases and 3 bases, there was a span of 14 bases. This CDR3 region has 15 residues. Germline lookup yields CDR1 LNHNV and CDR2 YYDKDF (reference sequence). The CDR3 nucleotides are TGTGCCACCAGCAGGGCTCAGCCAGGGGACACTGAAGCTTTCTTT. It yields the protein CATSRAQPGDTEAFF.

This chain connects TRBV4-3 to TRBJ2-5; D is perhaps TRBD1 or TRBD2 (5 bases each). V dropped 3 bases and J dropped 5 bases, with 16 bases sitting between them. Germline V gene lookup returns CDR1 LGHNA and CDR2 YSLEER. CDR3 length: 15 residues. DNA of the CDR3: TGCGCCAGCAGCCATGGGACCCTCGAGGTGGAGACCCAGTACTTC. Its protein is CASSHGTLEVETQYF.

The chain joins TRBV14 to TRBJ2-7; D remains unclear. CDR1 SGHDN and CDR2 FVKESK come from the germline V gene. The ends were cut back, 5 bases at V and 4 bases at J, with 6 bases in the middle. The CDR3 runs to 11 residues. Here the CDR3 DNA reads TGTGCCAGCAGCTCATCTTACGAGCAGTACTTC. It translates to CASSSSYEQYF. Together with reference TRBV14 and TRBJ2-7, the CDR3 gives the full variable domain: EAGVTQFPSHSVIEKGQTVTLRCDPISGHDNLYWYRRVMGKEIKFLLHFVKESKQDESGMPNNRFLAERTGGTYSTLKVQPAELEDSGVYFCASSSSYEQYFGPGTRLTVT.

This chain connects TRBV7-2 to TRBJ2-7, with D hard to call. The germline V gene has CDR1 SGHTA and CDR2 FQGNSA. The CDR3 length is 16 residues. Trimming took 5 bases from V and 0 from J, leaving 17 bases between them. The CDR3 DNA reads TGTGCCAGCAGCACCCGCTCCGGATTTAACTCCTACGAGCAGTACTTC. This sequence encodes CASSTRSGFNSYEQYF.

This chain links TRBV5-1 with TRBJ2-4; 7 bases map to TRBD2. The CDR3 covers 14 residues. The trim removed 4 bases at V and 6 bases at J, leaving 7 bases unmatched. In germline, CDR1 is SGHRS, CDR2 YFSETQ. The CDR3 here is CASSLSPGGNIQYF. The CDR3, as DNA: TGCGCCAGCAGCCTGTCCCCGGGAGGAAACATTCAGTACTTC.

V gene TRBV6-1 combines with J gene TRBJ1-3, with D tentatively TRBD1 (6 bases). Per germline, CDR1 MNHNS and CDR2 SASEGT. This CDR3 has 13 residues. V lost 8 bases, J lost 4 bases, and 12 bases lay in between. The CDR3 sequence is CASSRGAGNTIYF. In DNA form, the CDR3 reads TGTGCCAGCTCCCGGGGGGCCGGAAACACCATATATTTT.

The V and J genes are TRBV5-1 and TRBJ2-7, with 9 bases aligning to TRBD1. With 3 bases clipped from V and 9 bases from J, the junction kept 19 bases outside the gene matches. The CDR3 consists of 17 residues. Germline CDR1 SGHRS, CDR2 YFSETQ. The DNA of the CDR3 is TGCGCCAGCAGCTGGGGGGGTAAGGGACAGGGAACGCCGGGGCAGTACTTC. The encoded protein is CASSWGGKGQGTPGQYF.

In its sample, this clone was seen a few times. This chain uses TRBV14 with TRBJ2-3, with TRBD2 matching 13 bases. CDR1 is SGHDN and CDR2 is FVKESK in the germline V gene. J lost 5 bases, V lost 0 bases, and 8 bases had no gene match. The CDR3 is made up of 18 amino acids. The chain's CDR3 is CASSQDLGLAGLGDTQYF. CDR3 sequence (DNA): TGTGCCAGCAGCCAAGATTTGGGACTAGCGGGACTCGGAGATACGCAGTATTTT.

This chain joins TRBV6-5 and TRBJ2-2, with D unclear. Germline V gene sequence: CDR1 MNHEY, CDR2 SVGAGI. This CDR3 has 12 residues. Trimming took off 4 bases at V and 6 bases at J, with 6 bases between the two ends. The CDR3 bases are TGTGCCAGCAGTTCGATTGCCGGGGAGCTGTTTTTT. Translation gives CASSSIAGELFF.

This chain links TRBV28 with TRBJ1-4, with D possibly matching TRBD1 (6 bases). From germline, CDR1 is MDHEN and CDR2 SYDVKM. This CDR3 comprises 15 residues. V lost 5 bases to trimming and J lost 3 bases, with 13 bases between them. The CDR3 bases are TGTGCCAGCAGTCCCTTCGCAGGGGCTAATGAAAAACTGTTTTTT. The encoded protein is CASSPFAGANEKLFF. The whole variable domain, remainder taken from reference TRBV28 and TRBJ1-4, is DVKVTQSSRYLVKRTGEKVFLECVQDMDHENMFWYRQDPGLGLRLIYFSYDVKMKEKGDIPEGYSVSREKKERFSLILESASTNQTSMYLCASSPFAGANEKLFFGSGTQLSVL.

This chain joins TRBV14 and TRBJ2-3; D gene uncertain. The CDR3 contains 13 residues. V shed 1 base and J shed 4 bases, with 6 bases lying between them. Per the germline V gene, CDR1 is SGHDN and CDR2 is FVKESK. CDR3 loop: CASSQAPSDTQYF. As DNA, the CDR3 is TGTGCCAGCAGCCAAGCCCCATCAGATACGCAGTATTTT. The variable domain in full, with the rest retrieved from reference TRBV14 and TRBJ2-3, is EAGVTQFPSHSVIEKGQTVTLRCDPISGHDNLYWYRRVMGKEIKFLLHFVKESKQDESGMPNNRFLAERTGGTYSTLKVQPAELEDSGVYFCASSQAPSDTQYFGPGTRLTVL.

The V call is TRBV6-6, the J call TRBJ1-3; D gene ambiguous. Trimming pared 2 bases from V and 0 bases from J, leaving 5 bases between. There are 14 residues in the CDR3. From germline, CDR1 is MNHNY and CDR2 SVGAGI (reference sequence). The DNA for the CDR3 is TGTGCCAGCAGTTACAGGAGCTCTGGAAACACCATATATTTT. Protein: CASSYRSSGNTIYF.

The CDR3 here is CAWSSGQGFYEAFF. The CDR3, as DNA: TGTGCCTGGAGTAGTGGACAGGGTTTTTATGAAGCTTTCTTT. The chain uses TRBV30 and TRBJ1-1; TRBD1 agrees at 8 bases. V dropped 2 bases and J dropped 7; count of bases not matched to a gene: 9. CDR3 length: 14 amino acids. Germline values: CDR1 GTSNPN, CDR2 SVGIG (reference sequence).

V is TRBV6-6 and J is TRBJ2-7; 7 bases agree with TRBD2. From germline, CDR1 is MNHNY and CDR2 SVGAGI (reference sequence). This CDR3 has 15 amino acids. After removal of 6 bases from V and 6 bases from J, the junction contained 14 bases not matched to a gene. As DNA, the CDR3 is TGTGCCAGCAGCAATCCTCTTGGCGGGGGAGGCGAGCAGTACTTC. The encoded protein is CASSNPLGGGGEQYF.

This clone was counted a single time. The germline gene is not matched at one end of the junction; a read error may be the cause. The rearrangement joins TRBV5-1 to TRBJ1-4; possible D gene TRBD1, 5 bases. This CDR3 has 15 residues. CDR1 and CDR2 from the germline V gene are SGHRS and YFSETQ. CDR3 amino acids: CVSSLEQGGGEKLFF. The CDR3 DNA reads TGCGTCAGCAGCTTGGAGCAGGGTGGAGGTGAAAAACTGTTTTTT.